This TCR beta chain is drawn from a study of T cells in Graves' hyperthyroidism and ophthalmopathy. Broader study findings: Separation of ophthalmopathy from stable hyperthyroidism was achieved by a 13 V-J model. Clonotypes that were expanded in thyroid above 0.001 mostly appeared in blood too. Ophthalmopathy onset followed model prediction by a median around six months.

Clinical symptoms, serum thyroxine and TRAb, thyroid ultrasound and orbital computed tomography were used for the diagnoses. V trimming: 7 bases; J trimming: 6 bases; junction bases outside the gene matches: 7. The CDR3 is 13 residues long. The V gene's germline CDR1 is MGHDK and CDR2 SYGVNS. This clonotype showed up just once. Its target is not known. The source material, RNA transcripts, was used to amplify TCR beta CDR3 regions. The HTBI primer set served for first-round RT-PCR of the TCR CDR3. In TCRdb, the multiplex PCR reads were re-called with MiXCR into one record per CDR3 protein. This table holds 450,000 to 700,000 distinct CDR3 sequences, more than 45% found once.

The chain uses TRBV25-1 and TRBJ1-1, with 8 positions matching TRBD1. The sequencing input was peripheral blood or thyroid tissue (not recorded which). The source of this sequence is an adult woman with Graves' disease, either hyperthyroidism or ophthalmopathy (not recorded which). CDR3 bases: TGTGCCAGCAATTTAGGGACAGGACCTGAAGCTTTCTTT. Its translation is CASNLGTGPEAFF. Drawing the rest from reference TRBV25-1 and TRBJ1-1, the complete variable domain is EADIYQTPRYLVIGTGKKITLECSQTMGHDKMYWYQQDPGMELHLIHYSYGVNSTEKGDLSSESTVSRIRTEHFPLTLESARPSHTSQYLCASNLGTGPEAFFGQGTRLTVV.